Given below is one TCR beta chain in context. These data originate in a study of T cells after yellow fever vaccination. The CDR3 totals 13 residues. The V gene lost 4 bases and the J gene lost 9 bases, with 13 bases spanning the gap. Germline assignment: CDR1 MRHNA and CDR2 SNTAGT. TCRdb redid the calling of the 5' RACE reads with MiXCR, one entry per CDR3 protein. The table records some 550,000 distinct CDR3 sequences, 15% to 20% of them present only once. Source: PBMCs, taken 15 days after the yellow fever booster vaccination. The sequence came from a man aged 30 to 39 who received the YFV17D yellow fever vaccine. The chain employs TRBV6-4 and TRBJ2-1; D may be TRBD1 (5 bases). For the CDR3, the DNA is TGTGCCAGCAGTGGCTCCACAGGCGGTGAGCAGTTCTTC. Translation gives CASSGSTGGEQFF.